Below are 8 T cell receptor beta chains sequenced from a single sample in a study of cytomegalovirus exposure and HLA in healthy donors. 60 Vbeta and 13 Jbeta primers were used in PCR. Profiled with immunoSEQ multiplex PCR; TCRdb holds only in-frame clones, not every one. The data show around 150,000 clones, roughly four fifths seen once. The sequenced sample was PBMCs. These receptors originate from a man aged 45-65 years in good health and CMV-seropositive.

V and J are TRBV5-4 and TRBJ2-2, with a tentative D call TRBD1 (6 bases). The germline V gene encodes CDR1 SGHNT and CDR2 YYREEE (reference sequence). The CDR3 spans 14 residues. V shed 6 bases and J shed 0 bases, with 9 bases lying between them. The CDR3 reads CASKGTPNTGELFF. For the CDR3, the DNA is TGTGCCAGCAAGGGGACACCGAACACCGGGGAGCTGTTTTTT.

V is TRBV19 and J is TRBJ1-4; TRBD1 is a possible D gene (5 bases). Germline values: CDR1 LNHDA, CDR2 SQIVND (reference sequence). This CDR3 is 16 amino acids long. V dropped 6 bases and J dropped 0 bases, with 14 bases sitting between them. CDR3: CASRRSRAATNEKLFF. CDR3 DNA sequence: TGTGCCAGTAGGAGGAGCAGGGCGGCAACTAATGAAAAACTGTTTTTT.

The rearrangement joins TRBV5-1 to TRBJ2-1; 7 positions agree with TRBD2. Germline CDR1 and CDR2: SGHRS and YFSETQ. V lost 4 bases, J lost 0 bases, and 10 bases stayed unmatched. The CDR3 spans 17 residues. CDR3 residues: CASSPLYGEGSYNEQFF. The CDR3 nucleotides read TGCGCCAGCAGCCCCCTTTATGGGGAGGGCTCCTACAATGAGCAGTTCTTC. The whole variable domain, filled in from reference TRBV5-1 and TRBJ2-1, reads KAGVTQTPRYLIKTRGQQVTLSCSPISGHRSVSWYQQTPGQGLQFLFEYFSETQRNKGNFPGRFSGRQFSNSRSEMNVSTLELGDSALYLCASSPLYGEGSYNEQFFGPGTRLTVL.

The CDR3 sequence: CASSYVGGDEQYF. CDR3 sequence (DNA): TGTGCCAGCAGTTACGTCGGGGGAGACGAGCAGTACTTC. V gene TRBV6-5 combines with J gene TRBJ2-7; TRBD2 is a possible D gene (6 bases). Germline V gene sequence: CDR1 MNHEY, CDR2 SVGAGI. This CDR3 has 13 residues. The V end lost 2 bases, the J end lost 5 bases, and 10 bases lay between the germline ends.

The chain joins TRBV28 to TRBJ2-3, with D possibly TRBD2 on 5 matching bases. From germline, CDR1 is MDHEN and CDR2 SYDVKM. The length of the CDR3 is 13 residues. V shed 6 bases and J shed 2 bases, with 9 bases lying between them. CDR3: CASSEGATDTQYF. CDR3 DNA sequence: TGTGCCAGCAGCGAGGGAGCCACAGATACGCAGTATTTT.

The chain combines TRBV6-5 with TRBJ2-5; D is perhaps TRBD2 (5 bases). Looked up from germline, CDR1 is MNHEY and CDR2 is SVGAGI. The CDR3 extends over 16 amino acids. Deletions cut 4 bases from V and 4 bases from J, with 19 bases between. The CDR3 nucleotides are TGTGCCAGCAGTTTTGGAAGGATTAGCGCCCCAGAGACCCAGTACTTC. Amino acid sequence: CASSFGRISAPETQYF.

The chain couples TRBV19 to TRBJ1-4, with 7 bases identical to TRBD1. Germline CDR1 reads LNHDA; CDR2 reads SQIVND (reference sequence). The CDR3 is made up of 16 amino acids. The junction had 13 bases not matched to a gene; V was cut back by 6 bases and J by 6 bases. The CDR3 spells CASSFVRGAAHEKLFF. For the CDR3, the DNA is TGTGCCAGTAGCTTCGTCAGGGGGGCGGCTCATGAAAAACTGTTTTTT.

The chain combines TRBV7-8 with TRBJ2-7; possibly TRBD1 for D (6 bases). The V end was cut by 6 bases, the J end by 0 bases, with 12 bases between. This CDR3 spans 14 amino acids. CDR1 and CDR2 (germline): SGHVS, FQNEAQ. The DNA of the CDR3 is TGTGCCAGCAGTATAGGACAGCTCTCCTACGAGCAGTACTTC. It translates to CASSIGQLSYEQYF. Supplemented by reference TRBV7-8 and TRBJ2-7, the full variable domain reads GAGVSQSPRYKVAKRGQDVALRCDPISGHVSLFWYQQALGQGPEFLTYFQNEAQLDKSGLPSDRFFAERPEGSVSTLKIQRTQQEDSAVYLCASSIGQLSYEQYFGPGTRLTVT.